This T cell receptor beta chain appears in the sequencing data of a study of a mutant IDH1 vaccine in newly diagnosed glioma. Regarding the study as a whole: With respect to changes in top peripheral T cell clonotypes, pseudoprogression seemed unrelated.

Per the germline V gene, CDR1 is SGHRS and CDR2 is YFSETQ. Deletions cut 0 bases from V and 0 bases from J, with 7 bases between. The CDR3 is made up of 15 amino acids. Time point described: week 11, during vaccination. The content of each vaccine dose was 300 ug of mutant IDH1 20-mer peptide, and topical imiquimod accompanied it. To note about this clone: What it binds is not known.

Clones were read by immunoSEQ multiplex PCR, and TCRdb kept only the in-frame ones, dropping some. The profile covers 95,000 to 120,000 clones, with roughly nine tenths appearing a single time and roughly 0.57% taken by the ten largest. The sequence derives from a woman aged 45-59 years with glioma. The genes are TRBV5-1 and TRBJ1-5; D might be TRBD1 (5 bases). Sequenced material: PBMCs, taken from a glioma patient whose treatment included an IDH1 peptide vaccine. The CDR3, as DNA: TGCGCCAGCAGCTTGGGGACAAATAGCAATCAGCCCCAGCATTTT. Its translation: CASSLGTNSNQPQHF.